This T cell receptor beta chain was recovered during a study of beta chain features in type 1 diabetes. The CDR3 totals 13 residues. Germline CDR1 reads SEHNR; CDR2 reads FQNEAQ (reference sequence). V was cut by 5 bases and J by 10 bases, with 16 bases left in between. Every isolated RNA sample was fully reverse transcribed, so sequencing captured expressed TCRB transcripts. Libraries were prepared by immunoSEQ multiplex PCR; TCRdb keeps only in-frame clonotypes and omits some of them. The sample lists under 350,000 clones, 8% occurring once. Sequenced sample: central memory CD4+ T cells from blood. The chain joins TRBV7-9 to TRBJ2-3; D is unresolved. The source is a woman aged 18-29 years in good health. DNA of the CDR3: TGTGCCAGCAGCCCCCTCAGGTCAAGGTCGCAGTATTTT. As protein: CASSPLRSRSQYF.